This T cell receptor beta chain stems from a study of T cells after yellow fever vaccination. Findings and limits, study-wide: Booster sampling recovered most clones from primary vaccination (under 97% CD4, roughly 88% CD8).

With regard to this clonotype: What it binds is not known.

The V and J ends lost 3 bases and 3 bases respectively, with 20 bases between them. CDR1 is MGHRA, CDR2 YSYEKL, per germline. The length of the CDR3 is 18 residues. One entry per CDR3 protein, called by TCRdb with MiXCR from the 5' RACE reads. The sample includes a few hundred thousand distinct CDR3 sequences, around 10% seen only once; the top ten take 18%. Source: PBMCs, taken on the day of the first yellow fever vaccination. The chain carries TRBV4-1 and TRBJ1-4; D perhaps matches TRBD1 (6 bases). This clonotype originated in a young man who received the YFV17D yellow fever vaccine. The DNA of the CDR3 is TGCGCCAGCAGCCAGGGACTAGCGGGGGCCCGCCCTAATGAAAAACTGTTTTTT. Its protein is CASSQGLAGARPNEKLFF.